Included here is one T cell receptor (beta chain) sequence, with context. Its antigen remains unidentified. This sample is drawn from a study of beta chain features in type 1 diabetes. Study outcomes and limitations: Among patients with Type 1 diabetes, TCRB CDR3s were moderately but significantly shorter in every one of the four CD4+ subsets.

The CDR3 loop spans 16 amino acids. Deletions cut 1 base from V and 7 bases from J, with 17 bases between. Germline CDR1 is MGHRA and CDR2 is YSYEKL. Reverse transcription of all isolated RNA meant that expressed TCRB transcripts were sequenced. Assay used: immunoSEQ multiplex PCR; TCRdb lists only in-frame clones, some missing. The sample has some 250,000 clones, around 13% seen once. The clonotype originates from a man aged 30 to 39 with type 1 diabetes. V and J are TRBV4-1 and TRBJ1-5; no clear D gene. Sequenced sample: naive CD4+ T cells from blood. In DNA, the CDR3 is TGCGCCAGCAGCCAAGGGTCCCAACGGACTGGGCAGCCCCAGCATTTT. This gives the protein CASSQGSQRTGQPQHF.